This TCR beta chain was captured by sequencing in a study of blood T cell repertoires in COVID-19 (dated by TCRdb to 2018 to 2021). Regarding the complete study: Samples from collaborators originated in the United States, Italy and Spain and spanned both the acute and convalescent phases of COVID-19. Where available, HLA class I and class II types were obtained from metadata supplied by the sample provider rather than from assay-based typing. The repertoires were released in a freely available public database meant as a resource for research on the immune response to SARS-CoV-2. Samples came from the ongoing ImmuneRACE study (first 160 participants) plus 1,254 subjects from 6 global collaborators. The dataset comprised deeply sampled blood TCRbeta repertoires from subjects exposed to, actively infected with, or recovered from COVID-19. The sample metadata nearly always contained a de-identified subject ID, COVID-19 status, age in years and sex. The material from the prospective study consisted of cDNA or gDNA derived from T cells, B-cell-depleted T cells, or PBMCs.

V ends up 2 bases short and J 8 bases short, with an unmatched junction base count of 5. The cysteine opens and the phenylalanine closes a CDR3 of 12 amino acids. Just the 36-base CDR3 DNA is kept, in frame starting at base 1. Via the germline V gene (reference sequence), CDR1 is GTSNPN and CDR2 SVGIG. Enrolling through a virtual design, the prospective study's participants ranged in age from roughly 18 to 100 years and lived across about two dozen United States geographic areas. In the prospective study, participants were assigned to cohorts based on the clinical history participants reported in a screening survey and a study questionnaire. In the prospective study, mobile phlebotomists collected whole blood, serum and a nasopharyngeal or oropharyngeal swab from each participant. Participants in the prospective study had the option to provide additional blood draws and questionnaires over a roughly 2-month period. Blood samples from the prospective study were shipped frozen or at room temperature prior to DNA extraction.

A remark on this clone: What antigen it recognizes has not been identified. Base-call qualities are not available, and no considerably larger clone is one nucleotide away.

The immunoSEQ Assay, a bias-controlled multiplex PCR, was used to amplify TCRbeta CDR3 regions from genomic DNA. As for the original processing: The number of nucleated cells in each sample was estimated by amplification of reference gene primers within the assay. To quantify the absolute abundance of each unique TCRbeta CDR3 rearrangement, sequence reads were collapsed and filtered. For each sample, productive Simpson clonality was calculated by taking the square root of Simpson's diversity index across productive rearrangements. This immuneACCESS table, as held by TCRdb, lists in-frame sequences with V and J called but not all clones. Of the missing ones, under half trace to an unresolved V gene in checked studies; the others have no known cause. Clone size and V and J calls were adopted from that table, with D and trimming inferred from the DNA. In this sample the table shows fewer than 250,000 clones, 80% of which occur a single time. The ten largest make up less than 8% of the sample.

What the authors observed across the whole study: Clinical and demographic metadata were provided uncurated, with the amount varying by source and participant.

Sequenced input: PBMCs or T cells enriched from blood (not recorded which). This clonotype was sampled from a woman between 35 and 50 years old with acute COVID-19. The V and J genes are TRBV30 and TRBJ1-1, and 7 junctional nucleotides match TRBD1. In nucleotide form, the sequence is TGTGCCTGGAGTCTGGACAGGCTCGAAGCTTTCTTT. This gives the protein CAWSLDRLEAFF.